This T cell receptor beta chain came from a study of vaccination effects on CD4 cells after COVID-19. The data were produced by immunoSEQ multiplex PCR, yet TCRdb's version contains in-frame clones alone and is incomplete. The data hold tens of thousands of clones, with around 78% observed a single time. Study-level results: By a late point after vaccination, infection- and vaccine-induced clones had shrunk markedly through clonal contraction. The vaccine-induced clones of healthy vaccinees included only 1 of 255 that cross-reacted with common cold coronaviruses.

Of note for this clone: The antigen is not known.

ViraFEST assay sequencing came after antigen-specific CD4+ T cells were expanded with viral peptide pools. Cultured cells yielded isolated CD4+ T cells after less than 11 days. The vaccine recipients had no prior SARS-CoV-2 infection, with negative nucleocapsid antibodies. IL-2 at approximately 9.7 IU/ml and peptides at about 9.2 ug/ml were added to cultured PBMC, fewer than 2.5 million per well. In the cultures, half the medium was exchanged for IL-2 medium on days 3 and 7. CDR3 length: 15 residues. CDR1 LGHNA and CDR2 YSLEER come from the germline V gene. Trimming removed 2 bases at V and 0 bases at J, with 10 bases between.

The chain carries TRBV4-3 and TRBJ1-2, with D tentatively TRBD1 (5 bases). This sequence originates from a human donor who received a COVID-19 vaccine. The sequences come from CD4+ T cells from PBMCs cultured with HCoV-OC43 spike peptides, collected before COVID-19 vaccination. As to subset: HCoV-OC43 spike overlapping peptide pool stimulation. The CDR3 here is CASSQYQGTNYGYTF. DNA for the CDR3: TGCGCCAGCAGCCAATATCAGGGTACTAACTATGGCTACACCTTC.